One and the same sample provided the 9 T cell receptor beta chains below, sequenced in a study of monozygotic twins with inflammatory bowel disease. With the 5' RACE reads reprocessed, TCRdb shows one record per CDR3 protein and no DNA. The table for this sample gives approximately 330,000 distinct CDR3 sequences. Specimen: blood. The receptors stem from a human donor with ulcerative colitis or Crohn's disease, or a healthy co-twin of an affected twin (not recorded which).

The chain combines TRBV2 with TRBJ2-2; TCRdb picks TRBD1, but there is no DNA to check that call. Germline V gives CDR1 SNHLY, CDR2 FYNNEI. The CDR3 extends over 15 amino acids. CDR3 amino acids: CASRDRQGSLRELFF.

The chain joins TRBV9 to TRBJ1-2. Germline V lookup: CDR1 SGDLS, CDR2 YYNGEE. There are 16 residues in the CDR3. The CDR3 sequence: CASSVDGNYLSGGYTF.

V usage is TRBV12-3 or TRBV12-4 and J usage is TRBJ2-6; TCRdb indicates TRBD1, and absent DNA this call remains unverified. CDR3 length: 15 amino acids. CDR3 protein: CASCPTGGRANVLTF.

The J gene is TRBJ2-1, the V gene TRBV3-1; TCRdb's assignment of TRBD2 cannot be checked, as there is no DNA. This CDR3 spans 16 amino acids. The germline gives CDR1 LGHDT, CDR2 YNNKEL (reference sequence). CDR3 protein: CASSHLMRRSVDEQFF.

The chain combines TRBV20-1 with TRBJ2-7; as DNA is missing, the TRBD1 call by TCRdb cannot be tested. This CDR3 is built from 13 residues. In germline, CDR1 is DFQATT, CDR2 SNEGSKA (reference sequence). CDR3 sequence reads: CSARDQEGLGQIF.

The V gene is TRBV2, the J gene TRBJ2-5; checking the TCRdb D call of TRBD1 is not possible without DNA. Germline CDR1 reads SNHLY; CDR2 reads FYNNEI. CDR3 length: 14 residues. The chain's CDR3 is CASSGQGLRETQYF.

The chain links TRBV7-9 to TRBJ1-3. CDR3 length equals 16 residues. Germline CDR1 and CDR2: SEHNR and FQNEAQ (reference sequence). This chain's CDR3 is CASRPTAASSGNTIYF.

The chain carries TRBV10-2 and TRBJ2-7; lacking DNA, the TRBD2 call made by TCRdb goes unchecked. Germline lookup yields CDR1 WSHSY and CDR2 SAAADI. The CDR3 sequence is 15 residues long. CDR3 protein: CASSLRLGTSYEQYF.

V is TRBV14 and J is TRBJ2-4; TCRdb gives TRBD2 as the D gene, but with no DNA this cannot be confirmed. Germline CDR1 is SGHDN and CDR2 is FVKESK. The CDR3 consists of 18 residues. CDR3 region: CASSQGVGPAKAKNIQYF.